This note documents a single TCR beta chain sequence. Its target is unknown. This entry is derived from a study of T cell responses to AZD1222 COVID-19 vaccine. This table comes from immunoSEQ multiplex PCR, and its TCRdb copy is limited to in-frame clones, with some not included. The table records 150,000 or so clones, about 90% of them present only once. With V trimmed by 2 bases and J by 4 bases, 8 bases remained unmatched. From germline, CDR1 is SGHDT and CDR2 YYEEEE. The CDR3 is 15 amino acids. Whole-study results and caveats: The donor group comprised mostly white British people and more females; the analysis possibly underestimated clonal diversity. Spike-specific TCR breadth and depth both grew after two AZD1222 doses. Sampled repertoires all dated from after the peak T cell response. At baseline, just a handful of AZD1222 recipients tested seropositive.

Here the sequenced sample was peripheral blood, taken on day 0 of AZD1222 vaccination. The V gene is TRBV5-6, the J gene TRBJ1-2; TRBD1 matches 7 bases. This clonotype was sampled from an adult in good health. CDR3 sequence reads: CASSFGTGAAYGYTF. For the CDR3, the DNA is TGTGCCAGCAGCTTTGGTACAGGGGCGGCCTATGGCTACACCTTC.